There are a few counts of the clone carrying this T cell receptor beta chain. Its antigen is still unknown. The genes are named according to mouse. Read sequence stops 4 residues before the CDR3 end, and the germline J gene provides the missing end. The data were obtained in a study of CD8+ T cells in alopecia areata. On the study more broadly: Recipient mice, approximately 7-11-week-old female C3H/HeJ animals, received skin from roughly 6-13-month-old C3H/HeJ graft donors with spontaneous alopecia.

V shed 0 bases and J 1 base; nucleotides not matched to a gene: 3. Germline CDR1 reads NSHNY; CDR2 reads SYGAGN. This CDR3 spans 15 amino acids. Study outcomes and limitations: Relative to normal scalp, lesional scalp, especially alopecia totalis/universalis, showed higher clonality.

It was with CD4, CD8alpha, NKG2D, NKG2ACE and other markers that pooled cutaneous lymph node cells were sorted. Isolated RNA was reverse transcribed into cDNA used as the sequencing template. Some clones are missing from TCRdb's copy, which holds only in-frame ones; the method was immunoSEQ multiplex PCR. The sample yields 270,000 or so clones, without any singletons. The V call is TRBV13-1, the J call TRBJ1-2; 7 bases align to TRBD1. The specimen sequenced was CD4+ T cells sorted from a lymph node. The receptor was derived from a C3H/HeJ mouse with alopecia areata. Strain MHC haplotype: H2-k. The CDR3 sequence is CASSDAGDRNSDYTF. Partial CDR3 DNA: TGTGCCAGCAGTGATGCGGGGGACAGAAACTCC.